These 7 T cell receptor beta chains originate from one sample sequenced in a study of shared clonotypes between healthy human individuals. Assay: immunoSEQ multiplex PCR; the TCRdb copy retains only in-frame clones and omits some. The sample shows 2,500,000 or so clones, 93% of them seen only once. Material for sequencing was naive CD4+ T cells from PBMCs. Noted subset: CD45RA+ positively selected. The receptors were gathered from a man aged 18 to 35 in good health. Some clones in this sample may be carry-over from other donors' samples.

This sequence joins TRBV20-1 and TRBJ1-2, with D possibly matching TRBD1 (5 bases). Trimming left V 2 bases short and J 8 bases short, with 9 bases between. Germline V CDR1 and CDR2: DFQATT, SNEGSKA (reference sequence). CDR3 length: 11 amino acids. The CDR3, as DNA: TGCAGTGCTAGAACAGGAGAAGGCTACACCTTC. Translating it yields CSARTGEGYTF.

The chain employs TRBV5-1 and TRBJ2-1, with 11 bases matching TRBD2. CDR3 length: 14 amino acids. Per germline, CDR1 SGHRS and CDR2 YFSETQ. The CDR3 is CVPKLAGVVNEQFF. CDR3 DNA sequence: TGCGTCCCAAAACTAGCGGGAGTGGTAAATGAGCAGTTCTTC. Based on the CDR3 plus reference TRBV5-1 and TRBJ2-1, the full variable domain is KAGVTQTPRYLIKTRGQQVTLSCSPISGHRSVSWYQQTPGQGLQFLFEYFSETQRNKGNFPGRFSGRQFSNSRSEMNVSTLELGDSALYLCVPKLAGVVNEQFFGPGTRLTVL.

Comments on this clone: In the same sample, other DNA sequences code for this CDR3. The rearrangement links TRBV18 to TRBJ1-2; no clear D gene. The germline V gene encodes CDR1 KGHSH and CDR2 LQKENI. The CDR3 length is 13 residues. The V end lost 4 bases, the J end lost 4 bases, and 10 bases lay between the germline ends. The CDR3 sequence is CASSQGLGYGYTF. The CDR3 nucleotides are TGTGCCAGCTCACAAGGGCTTGGCTATGGCTACACCTTC.

The gene calls are TRBV7-2 and TRBJ1-5; TRBD1 matches at 9 bases. Trimming took 6 bases from V and 1 from J; bases not matched to a gene: 13. The CDR3 is 18 amino acids. Germline values: CDR1 SGHTA, CDR2 FQGNSA. The CDR3 loop is CASSITGGSEKSNQPQHF. The CDR3, as DNA: TGTGCCAGCAGTATAACAGGGGGCTCGGAAAAAAGCAATCAGCCCCAGCATTTT.

On this clone itself: Other DNA sequences in the sample encode the same CDR3. The chain is built from TRBV5-1 and TRBJ2-7; weak D call: TRBD1 (6 bases). Germline V CDR1 and CDR2: SGHRS, YFSETQ. Trimming stripped 4 bases from V and 3 bases from J, with 8 bases between. CDR3 length: 12 amino acids. CDR3 residues: CASSLGGYEQYF. CDR3 nucleotides: TGCGCCAGCAGCCTAGGGGGCTACGAGCAGTACTTC.

This clone was counted a few times. This chain joins TRBV7-9 and TRBJ1-1; D is possibly TRBD1 (5 bases). CDR3 length: 14 amino acids. The germline V and J ends were trimmed by 5 bases and 2 bases, with 12 bases remaining between them. Per the germline V gene, CDR1 is SEHNR and CDR2 is FQNEAQ (reference sequence). In DNA, the CDR3 is TGTGCCAGCAGCCCCCGGGGCGTTAACACTGAAGCTTTCTTT. As protein: CASSPRGVNTEAFF.

The chain is built from TRBV5-1 and TRBJ2-1; the match to TRBD2 covers 12 bases. The germline CDR1 and CDR2 sequences are SGHRS and YFSETQ. The CDR3 is 16 residues long. V shed 2 bases and J 7 bases; nucleotides not matched to a gene: 7. Here the CDR3 reads CASSLPGLAGLNEQFF. The DNA of the CDR3 is TGCGCCAGCAGCTTACCGGGACTAGCGGGTTTGAATGAGCAGTTCTTC.